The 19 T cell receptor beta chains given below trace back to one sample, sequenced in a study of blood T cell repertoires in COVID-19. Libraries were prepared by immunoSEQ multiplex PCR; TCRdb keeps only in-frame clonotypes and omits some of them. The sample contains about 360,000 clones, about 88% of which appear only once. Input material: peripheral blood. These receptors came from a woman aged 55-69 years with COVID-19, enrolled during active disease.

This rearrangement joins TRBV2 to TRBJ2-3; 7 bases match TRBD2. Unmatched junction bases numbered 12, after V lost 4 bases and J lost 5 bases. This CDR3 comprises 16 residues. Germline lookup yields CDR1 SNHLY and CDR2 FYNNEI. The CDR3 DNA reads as TGTGCCAGCAGTGTAGCGGGCGGGGGAACAGGAGATACGCAGTATTTT. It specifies CASSVAGGGTGDTQYF. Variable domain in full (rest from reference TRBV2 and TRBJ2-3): EPEVTQTPSHQVTQMGQEVILRCVPISNHLYFYWYRQILGQKVEFLVSFYNNEISEKSEIFDDQFSVERPDGSNFTLKIRSTKLEDSAMYFCASSVAGGGTGDTQYFGPGTRLTVL.

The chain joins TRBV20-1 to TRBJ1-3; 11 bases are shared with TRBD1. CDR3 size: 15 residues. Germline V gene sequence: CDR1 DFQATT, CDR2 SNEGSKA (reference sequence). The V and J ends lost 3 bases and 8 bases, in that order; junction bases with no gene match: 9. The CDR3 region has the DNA TGCAGTGCTAGTCGCCTCGGGACAGGGGGAGACACCATATATTTT. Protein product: CSASRLGTGGDTIYF.

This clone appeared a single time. The CDR3 nucleotides read TGTGCCAGCAGCTCCGTCTTGACAGCGAACACCGGGGAGCTGTTTTTT. This encodes CASSSVLTANTGELFF. V is TRBV7-3 and J is TRBJ2-2; D might be TRBD1 (5 bases). Germline V gene sequence: CDR1 SGHTA, CDR2 FQGTGA. The CDR3 consists of 16 residues. Trimming left V 4 bases short and J 0 bases short, with 12 bases between.

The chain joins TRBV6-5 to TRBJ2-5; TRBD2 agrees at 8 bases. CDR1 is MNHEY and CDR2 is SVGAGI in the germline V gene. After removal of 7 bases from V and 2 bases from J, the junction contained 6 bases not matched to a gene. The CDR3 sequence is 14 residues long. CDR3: CASKRSGGQETQYF. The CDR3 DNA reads TGTGCCAGCAAAAGAAGCGGGGGACAAGAGACCCAGTACTTC.

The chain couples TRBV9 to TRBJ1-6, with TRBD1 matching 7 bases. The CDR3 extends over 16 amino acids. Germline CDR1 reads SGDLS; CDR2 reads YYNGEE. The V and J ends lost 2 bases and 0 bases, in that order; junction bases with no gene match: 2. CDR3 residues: CASSVTGDSYNSPLHF. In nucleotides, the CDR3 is TGTGCCAGCAGCGTTACAGGGGACTCCTATAATTCACCCCTCCACTTT.

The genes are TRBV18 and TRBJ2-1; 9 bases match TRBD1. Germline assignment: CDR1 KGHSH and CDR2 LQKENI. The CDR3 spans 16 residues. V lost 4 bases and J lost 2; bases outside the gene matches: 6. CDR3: CASSLQGASTYNEQFF. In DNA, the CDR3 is TGTGCCAGCTCACTACAGGGGGCGAGTACCTACAATGAGCAGTTCTTC.

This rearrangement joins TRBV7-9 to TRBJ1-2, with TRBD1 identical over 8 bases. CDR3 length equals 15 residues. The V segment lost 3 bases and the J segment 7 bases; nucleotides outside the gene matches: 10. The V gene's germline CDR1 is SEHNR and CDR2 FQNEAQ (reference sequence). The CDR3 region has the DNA TGTGCCAGCAGCTTGCTTGGACAGGGTCCCAGTGGCTACACCTTC. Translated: CASSLLGQGPSGYTF.

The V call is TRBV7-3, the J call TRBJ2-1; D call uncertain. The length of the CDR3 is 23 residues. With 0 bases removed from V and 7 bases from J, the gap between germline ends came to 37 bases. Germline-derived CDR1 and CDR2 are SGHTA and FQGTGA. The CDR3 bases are TGTGCCAGCAGCTTAACCCAAGACCGGGTGCTCCCCCAAAGCTTGATAAAACGGAATGAGCAGTTCTTC. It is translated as CASSLTQDRVLPQSLIKRNEQFF.

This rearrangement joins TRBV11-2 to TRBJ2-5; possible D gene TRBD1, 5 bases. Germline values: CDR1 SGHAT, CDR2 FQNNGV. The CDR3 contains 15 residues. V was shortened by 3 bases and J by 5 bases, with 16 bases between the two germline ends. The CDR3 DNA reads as TGTGCCAGCAGCTTTGGCAGCTCCTGGGGCGAGACCCAGTACTTC. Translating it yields CASSFGSSWGETQYF.

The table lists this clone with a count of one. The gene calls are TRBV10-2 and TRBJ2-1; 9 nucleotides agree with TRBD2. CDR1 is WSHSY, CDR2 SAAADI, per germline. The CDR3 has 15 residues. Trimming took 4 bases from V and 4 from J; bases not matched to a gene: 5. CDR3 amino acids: CASSGEGLAYNEQFF. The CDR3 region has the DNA TGCGCCAGCAGTGGGGAGGGACTAGCTTACAATGAGCAGTTCTTC.

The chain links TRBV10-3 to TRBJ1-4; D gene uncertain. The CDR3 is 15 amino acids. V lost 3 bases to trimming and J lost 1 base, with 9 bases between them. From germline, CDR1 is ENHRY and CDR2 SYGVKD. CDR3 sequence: CAISDSTGTNEKLFF. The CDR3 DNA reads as TGTGCCATCAGTGACAGTACGGGAACTAATGAAAAACTGTTTTTT.

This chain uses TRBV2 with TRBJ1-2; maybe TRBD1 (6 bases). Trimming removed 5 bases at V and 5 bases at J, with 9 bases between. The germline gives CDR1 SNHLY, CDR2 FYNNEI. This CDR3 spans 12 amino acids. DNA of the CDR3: TGTGCCAGCAGTCCTACAGGGTATGGCTACACCTTC. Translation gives CASSPTGYGYTF.

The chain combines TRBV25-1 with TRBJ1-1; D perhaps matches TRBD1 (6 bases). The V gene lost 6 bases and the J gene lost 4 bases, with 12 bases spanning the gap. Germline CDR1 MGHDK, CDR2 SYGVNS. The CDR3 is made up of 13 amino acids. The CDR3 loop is CASRAKQGTEAFF. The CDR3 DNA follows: TGTGCCAGCAGAGCGAAACAGGGCACTGAAGCTTTCTTT.

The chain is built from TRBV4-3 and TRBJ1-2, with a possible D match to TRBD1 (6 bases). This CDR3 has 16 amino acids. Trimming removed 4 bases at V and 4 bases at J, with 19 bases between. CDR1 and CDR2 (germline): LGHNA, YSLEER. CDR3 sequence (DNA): TGCGCCAGCAGCCCTCGACAGGTCCACCCATTCTATGGCTACACCTTC. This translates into CASSPRQVHPFYGYTF.

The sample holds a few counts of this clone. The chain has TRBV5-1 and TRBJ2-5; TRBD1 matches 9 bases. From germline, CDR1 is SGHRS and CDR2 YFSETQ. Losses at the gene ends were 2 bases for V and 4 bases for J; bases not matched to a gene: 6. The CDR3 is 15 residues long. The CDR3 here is CASSLEGQGLETQYF. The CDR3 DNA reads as TGCGCCAGCAGCTTAGAGGGACAGGGTTTAGAGACCCAGTACTTC.

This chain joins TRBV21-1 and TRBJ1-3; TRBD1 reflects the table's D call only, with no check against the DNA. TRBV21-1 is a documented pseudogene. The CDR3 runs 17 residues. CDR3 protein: CASSKEAGGSFGNTIYF. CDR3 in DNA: TGTGCCAGCAGCAAAGAGGCAGGGGGCTCATTTGGAAACACCATATATTTT.

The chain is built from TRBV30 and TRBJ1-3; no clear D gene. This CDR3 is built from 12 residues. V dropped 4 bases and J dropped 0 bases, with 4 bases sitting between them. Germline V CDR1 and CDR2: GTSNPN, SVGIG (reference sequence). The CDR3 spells CAWMSSGNTIYF. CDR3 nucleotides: TGTGCCTGGATGAGCTCTGGAAACACCATATATTTT.

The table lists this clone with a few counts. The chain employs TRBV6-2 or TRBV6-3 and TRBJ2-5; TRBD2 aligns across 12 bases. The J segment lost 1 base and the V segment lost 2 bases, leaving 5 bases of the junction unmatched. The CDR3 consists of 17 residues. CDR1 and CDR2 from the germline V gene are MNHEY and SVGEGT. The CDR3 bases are TGTGCCAGCAGTTACGGACTAGCGGGGACCTTCCAAGAGACCCAGTACTTC. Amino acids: CASSYGLAGTFQETQYF.

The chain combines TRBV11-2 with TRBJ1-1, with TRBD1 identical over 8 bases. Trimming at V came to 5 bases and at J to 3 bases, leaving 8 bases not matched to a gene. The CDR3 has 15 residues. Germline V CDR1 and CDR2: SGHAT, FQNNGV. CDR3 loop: CASSIRQGPYTEAFF. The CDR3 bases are TGTGCCAGCAGCATCCGACAGGGGCCATACACTGAAGCTTTCTTT.